The present entry profiles one T cell receptor (beta chain) with its context. Additional DNA sequences in this sample encode the identical CDR3. Using immunoSEQ multiplex PCR, the repertoire was profiled, and TCRdb retains in-frame clones only, with some absent. The sample includes some 41,000 clones, roughly nine tenths of them seen just once. These data belong to a study of T cell changes during pregnancy in multiple sclerosis. The CDR3 contains 14 residues. V shed 0 bases and J shed 4 bases, with 8 bases lying between them. Germline loops: CDR1 SGHRS, CDR2 YFSETQ. This TCR came from a female donor with multiple sclerosis, enrolled in a pregnancy study. This chain connects TRBV5-1 to TRBJ1-5, with TRBD1 as a possible D gene (6 bases). This material consisted of CD4+ T cells from peripheral blood mononuclear cells, taken in the first trimester of pregnancy. Written as DNA, the CDR3 is TGCGCCAGCAGCTTGGAGGGGGGGAATCAGCCCCAGCATTTT. As protein: CASSLEGGNQPQHF.